Listed below are T cell receptor beta chains from one sample, sequenced in a study of T cells expressing NK-cell markers. TCRdb reprocessed the 5' RACE reads and keeps a single row for each CDR3 protein, giving no DNA. The sample is made up of 350,000 to 500,000 distinct CDR3 sequences, and the top ten hold less than 7.5% of it. The source material was blood T cells: a sorted CD56 or NKG2C T cell subset, CD4+ or CD8+ T cells, or bulk PBMC T cells (not recorded which). These receptors originate from a woman between 18 and 70 years old in good health. Both conserved end residues are part of each CDR3. The order of the fields is V gene, J gene, CDR3 length, CDR3 protein.

v_gene: TRBV20-1; j_gene: TRBJ2-7; len: 13; CDR3aa: CSALGQGGYEQYF
v_gene: TRBV6-1; j_gene: TRBJ1-2; len: 15; CDR3aa: CAIPAGGQGSYGYTF
v_gene: TRBV28; j_gene: TRBJ1-4; len: 14; CDR3aa: CASTLRGGQQKLFF
v_gene: TRBV24-1; j_gene: TRBJ2-5; len: 15; CDR3aa: CATSETLAHQETQYF
v_gene: TRBV19; j_gene: TRBJ2-1; len: 13; CDR3aa: CAIGTGIYNEQFF
v_gene: TRBV29-1; j_gene: TRBJ2-3; len: 14; CDR3aa: CSVDGGRAADTQYF
v_gene: TRBV30; j_gene: TRBJ1-5; len: 15; CDR3aa: CAWRHAGADNQPQHF
v_gene: TRBV20-1; j_gene: TRBJ1-4; len: 14; CDR3aa: CSARRGQANEKLFF
v_gene: TRBV9; j_gene: TRBJ2-1; len: 13; CDR3aa: CASSPRQNNEQFF
v_gene: TRBV30; j_gene: TRBJ2-7; len: 15; CDR3aa: CACPLIRDRPYEQYF
v_gene: TRBV15; j_gene: TRBJ2-3; len: 16; CDR3aa: CATSRDLGAGGVTQYF
v_gene: TRBV12-5; j_gene: TRBJ1-2; len: 14; CDR3aa: CASGLGGAPNGYTF
v_gene: TRBV5-1; j_gene: TRBJ2-1; len: 20; CDR3aa: CASSTQGALDSGGPGNEQFF
v_gene: TRBV27; j_gene: TRBJ2-3; len: 15; CDR3aa: CASSTGLLGSDTQYF
v_gene: TRBV29-1; j_gene: TRBJ2-3; len: 13; CDR3aa: CSHSTGGEDTQYF
v_gene: TRBV23-1; j_gene: TRBJ1-5; len: 16; CDR3aa: CASSQAHPRGNQPQHF
v_gene: TRBV2; j_gene: TRBJ2-3; len: 14; CDR3aa: CASTLAGSTDTQYF
v_gene: TRBV4-2; j_gene: TRBJ1-2; len: 13; CDR3aa: CASSQDLGIGYTF
v_gene: TRBV12-3/TRBV12-4; j_gene: TRBJ2-5; len: 14; CDR3aa: CASSLAAGFGTQYF
v_gene: TRBV11-2; j_gene: TRBJ2-7; len: 15; CDR3aa: CASRAPGQVTYEQYF
v_gene: TRBV28; j_gene: TRBJ2-7; len: 13; CDR3aa: CASSGPPPYEQYF
v_gene: TRBV18; j_gene: TRBJ2-1; len: 17; CDR3aa: CASSPPGLADPYNEQFF
v_gene: TRBV18; j_gene: TRBJ2-5; len: 13; CDR3aa: CASSPRDQETQYF
v_gene: TRBV5-6; j_gene: TRBJ2-5; len: 13; CDR3aa: CASNGGGFETQYF
v_gene: TRBV29-1; j_gene: TRBJ1-1; len: 13; CDR3aa: CSARGTQNTEAFF
v_gene: TRBV10-2; j_gene: TRBJ1-5; len: 14; CDR3aa: CASSEGRGNQPQHF
v_gene: TRBV7-3; j_gene: TRBJ2-1; len: 15; CDR3aa: CASSLIGGYYNEQFF